These 15 T cell receptor beta chains were all obtained from the same sample, sequenced in a study of blood T cell repertoires in COVID-19. Using immunoSEQ multiplex PCR, the repertoire was profiled, and TCRdb retains in-frame clones only, with some absent. Of about 430,000 clones listed, roughly 90% are singletons. Sequenced input: PBMCs or T cells enriched from blood (not recorded which). The receptor set was obtained from a young woman who had been exposed to COVID-19.

This chain connects TRBV28 to TRBJ2-1; TRBD2 matches 9 bases. This CDR3 has 12 amino acids. In germline, CDR1 is MDHEN, CDR2 SYDVKM. Germline trimming cut 7 bases from V and 8 bases from J; bases unmatched to any gene: 3. The CDR3 nucleotides are TGTGCCAGCATGGCTAGCGGGGATGAGCAGTTCTTC. This sequence encodes CASMASGDEQFF.

The chain joins TRBV6-5 to TRBJ2-1; TRBD2 matches 12 bases. CDR1 MNHEY and CDR2 SVGAGI come from the germline V gene. The CDR3 extends over 15 amino acids. With V trimmed by 9 bases and J by 8 bases, 11 bases remained unmatched. The DNA for the CDR3 is TGTGCCAGTGCCAACCCTGGACTAGCGGGGTATGAGCAGTTCTTC. As protein: CASANPGLAGYEQFF.

This chain uses TRBV10-2 with TRBJ1-4; a possible D gene is TRBD1 (5 bases). Germline lookup yields CDR1 WSHSY and CDR2 SAAADI. V was clipped by 2 bases and J by 7 bases, with 20 bases between them. The CDR3 is 17 residues long. The CDR3 sequence: CASSEVFQGIDSEKLFF. The CDR3 nucleotides read TGCGCCAGCAGTGAGGTCTTCCAGGGAATAGATAGTGAAAAACTGTTTTTT.

V and J are TRBV5-1 and TRBJ2-5; D gene ambiguous. CDR1 and CDR2 from the germline V gene are SGHRS and YFSETQ. This CDR3 has 15 amino acids. Deletions cut 0 bases from V and 5 bases from J, with 14 bases between. The CDR3 here is CASSLEGTAGETQYF. CDR3 sequence (DNA): TGCGCCAGCAGCTTGGAAGGAACCGCCGGGGAGACCCAGTACTTC.

The chain employs TRBV13 and TRBJ2-7, with 8 positions matching TRBD2. This CDR3 is 14 amino acids long. Germline CDR1 PRHDT, CDR2 FYEKMQ (reference sequence). V lost 5 bases, J lost 5 bases, and 8 bases stayed unmatched. CDR3 region: CASSPGTRGDEQYF. The CDR3 DNA is TGTGCCAGCAGCCCCGGGACTAGGGGCGACGAGCAGTACTTC.

V gene TRBV6-4 combines with J gene TRBJ1-1; maybe TRBD1 (5 bases). CDR1 is MRHNA, CDR2 SNTAGT, per germline. V gave up 0 bases and J gave up 11 bases, with 22 bases separating them. CDR3 length equals 16 residues. The CDR3 sequence is CASSDSRPDGRRGAFF. CDR3 DNA sequence: TGTGCCAGCAGTGACTCGAGGCCTGACGGACGGCGGGGGGCTTTCTTT.

V is TRBV25-1 and J is TRBJ2-7; D is undetermined. CDR1 is MGHDK, CDR2 SYGVNS, per germline. This CDR3 region has 12 residues. Trimming removed 2 bases at V and 6 bases at J, with 8 bases between. For the CDR3, the DNA is TGTGCCAGCAGTGAAATCCCTTCCGAGCAGTACTTC. It specifies CASSEIPSEQYF.

The chain is built from TRBV7-8 and TRBJ2-7; TRBD2 matches at 8 bases. The CDR3 is made up of 15 amino acids. V lost 5 bases and J lost 5; bases outside the gene matches: 11. CDR1 and CDR2 (germline): SGHVS, FQNEAQ. The CDR3 DNA reads TGTGCCAGCAGCCCTTGGGCGGGAGGCGGCGACGAGCAGTACTTC. This codes for CASSPWAGGGDEQYF.

The V call is TRBV19, the J call TRBJ1-2, with D tentatively TRBD1 (6 bases). The CDR3 is 14 amino acids. In germline, CDR1 is LNHDA, CDR2 SQIVND (reference sequence). Trimming took off 4 bases at V and 4 bases at J, with 13 bases between the two ends. The CDR3 DNA reads as TGTGCCAGTAGTACCGGACAGACTCTCTATGGCTACACCTTC. Amino acids: CASSTGQTLYGYTF.

This chain connects TRBV28 to TRBJ2-3, with 16 bases matching TRBD2. V trimming: 7 bases; J trimming: 5 bases; junction bases outside the gene matches: 18. The germline gives CDR1 MDHEN, CDR2 SYDVKM. The CDR3 length is 20 residues. CDR3 sequence (DNA): TGTGCCAGCACCTTAAAGGGACTAGCGGGAGGGCCGTCCCAGTTAGATACGCAGTATTTT. It specifies CASTLKGLAGGPSQLDTQYF.

This clone was seen more than once but under ten times. This chain uses TRBV10-3 with TRBJ1-1; D is ambiguous. This CDR3 region has 15 residues. The V end was cut by 6 bases, the J end by 3 bases, with 17 bases between. The germline CDR1 and CDR2 sequences are ENHRY and SYGVKD. This CDR3 reads CAISGMSGMDTEAFF. The CDR3 bases are TGTGCCATCAGCGGGATGTCGGGTATGGACACTGAAGCTTTCTTT.

The chain joins TRBV4-3 to TRBJ2-1; 10 bases are shared with TRBD2. Germline-derived CDR1 and CDR2 are LGHNA and YSLEER. V shed 2 bases, J shed 3 bases, and the junction held 4 bases outside the gene matches. The CDR3 has 16 residues. Written as DNA, the CDR3 is TGCGCCAGCAGCCAACAGCGGGGGGGCAGCTACAATGAGCAGTTCTTC. Protein product: CASSQQRGGSYNEQFF.

The J gene is TRBJ2-7, the V gene TRBV19; 8 positions agree with TRBD2. Per the germline V gene, CDR1 is LNHDA and CDR2 is SQIVND (reference sequence). After removal of 5 bases from V and 7 bases from J, the junction contained 16 bases not matched to a gene. This CDR3 has 16 residues. As DNA, the CDR3 is TGTGCCAGTAGTCACAGCGGGGGACTGAGAATTATGGAGCAGTACTTC. Its translation: CASSHSGGLRIMEQYF.

The V call is TRBV28, the J call TRBJ1-1; D call uncertain. This CDR3 comprises 13 residues. Between the trimmed V and J ends, which lost 5 bases and 0 bases, there was a span of 7 bases. Germline-derived CDR1 and CDR2 are MDHEN and SYDVKM. The CDR3 DNA reads as TGTGCCAGCAGTCCCACAGTGAACACTGAAGCTTTCTTT. Translated, it gives CASSPTVNTEAFF.

The V call is TRBV20-1, the J call TRBJ2-7; the D gene is possibly TRBD1 (7 bases). CDR1 is DFQATT, CDR2 SNEGSKA, per germline (reference sequence). Between the trimmed V and J ends, which lost 3 bases and 5 bases, there was a span of 14 bases. This CDR3 contains 13 residues. The CDR3 loop is CSASRQGLDEQYF. In DNA form, the CDR3 reads TGCAGTGCTAGTAGACAGGGACTGGACGAGCAGTACTTC.